This TCR beta chain was observed in a study of T-cell memory formation after mild COVID-19. As for the study in general: Most TCR clusters belonged to a single donor.

This clonotype was seen a few times. Its specificity is unknown. Overall study results and limits: Day 15 to 85 contracting clones showed balanced CD4/CD8; day 15 to 37 expanders favored CD4+. CD4+ contracting clones lay mainly in CM and EM, CD8+ ones in EMRA.

5'RACE with constant-segment primers yielded barcoded, UMI-tagged TCR alpha and TCR beta cDNA libraries. TCRdb reanalysed the 5' RACE reads using MiXCR and keeps one entry per CDR3 protein. The sample shows approximately 350,000 distinct CDR3 sequences, under 30% of them seen only once. Germline CDR1 and CDR2: SGHTA and FQGTGA. CDR3 length equals 12 residues. Trimming took 5 bases from V and 10 from J, leaving 12 bases between them. The specimen sequenced was PBMCs or a T cell subset sorted from them (not recorded which). The clonotype was recovered from an adult woman who had mild COVID-19 (a few samples of this study predate the infection). Cell type and time point are not known. The rearrangement links TRBV7-3 to TRBJ2-1; D may be TRBD2 (6 bases). This CDR3 is CASSPGVGEQFF. The DNA for the CDR3 is TGTGCCAGCAGCCCGGGGGTTGGGGAGCAGTTCTTC. The full variable domain, in which reference TRBV7-3 and TRBJ2-1 provide the parts outside the CDR3, is GAGVSQTPSNKVTEKGKYVELRCDPISGHTALYWYRQSLGQGPEFLIYFQGTGAADDSGLPNDRFFAVRPEGSVSTLKIQRTERGDSAVYLCASSPGVGEQFFGPGTRLTVL.